This entry is about one TCR beta chain. The target antigen is unknown. The PCR had 60 Vbeta and 13 Jbeta primers. Sequenced by immunoSEQ multiplex PCR; TCRdb stores in-frame clones only, minus some. The sample holds fewer than 200,000 clones; over 60% are singletons and the top ten take 0.65% to 0.85%. Trimming took off 3 bases at V and 4 bases at J, with 11 bases between the two ends. Germline-derived CDR1 and CDR2 are MNHNS and SASEGT. The CDR3 totals 14 residues. The source of the sample is a study of cytomegalovirus exposure and HLA in healthy donors. Whole-study findings and limits: Later on, a genetic analysis was performed. It linked a missense variant in DCLRE1C with V- and J-gene trimming of TCR beta. Later work associated roughly 15,000 TCR beta sequences with HLA alleles at 0.05 false discovery rate. Later analysis showed TCR association rates varying by HLA locus, highest for DRB1 and lowest for HLA-C.

The source material was PBMCs. The TCR comes from a female donor in good health and CMV-seronegative. V usage is TRBV6-1 and J usage is TRBJ2-3; D unresolved. Written as DNA, the CDR3 is TGTGCCAGCAGTGAGGGTCTCGGGTCAGATACGCAGTATTTT. Its translation: CASSEGLGSDTQYF.